This T cell receptor beta chain came from a study of cytotoxic CD8 clonotypes in ibrutinib-treated CLL. In the study overall: Results showed around 24 partial and 2 complete responses; following median 68 months, around 14 remained remitted, approximately twelve advanced.

Data came from immunoSEQ multiplex PCR; TCRdb stores just in-frame clones and leaves some out. Here the sample spans approximately 120,000 clones, roughly 80% being singletons. CDR3 length equals 13 residues. CDR1 and CDR2 from the germline V gene are MRHNA and SNTAGT. V gave up 4 bases and J gave up 0 bases, with 6 bases separating them. Here the sequenced sample was PBMCs, taken after 24 months of ibrutinib treatment. This TCR derives from a human donor with chronic lymphocytic leukemia. The chain couples TRBV6-4 to TRBJ1-1; D is undetermined. In nucleotides, the CDR3 is TGTGCCAGCAGTGTGTCGGTGAACACTGAAGCTTTCTTT. As protein: CASSVSVNTEAFF.